The rows below give T cell receptor beta chains drawn from one sample of a study of beta chain features in type 1 diabetes. Sequencing used immunoSEQ multiplex PCR; TCRdb keeps in-frame clones, though not all of them. The data show 850,000 to 900,000 clones, with roughly a sixth seen just once and 0.02% to 0.03% held by the top ten. Sequencing used naive CD4+ T cells from blood. These receptors were collected from a woman younger than 35 in good health. The CDR3 runs from the conserved cysteine through the conserved F or W. The D gene is left open where the match is weak. Expanded clones get a size class; other rows say once, few or many, or leave the size out.

d_gene: .; j_gene: TRBJ2-1; abundance: .; v_gene: TRBV4-3; CDR3aa: CASSRTANYNEQFF; CDR3nt: TGCGCCAGCAGCCGGACAGCAAACTACAATGAGCAGTTCTTC
d_gene: .; j_gene: TRBJ2-1; abundance: few; v_gene: TRBV4-3; CDR3aa: CASSQDVGLINEQFF; CDR3nt: TGCGCCAGCAGCCAAGACGTTGGGCTGATCAATGAGCAGTTCTTC
d_gene: .; j_gene: TRBJ1-2; abundance: few; v_gene: TRBV7-6; CDR3aa: CASSSGPFNYGYTF; CDR3nt: TGTGCCAGCAGCTCTGGACCTTTTAACTATGGCTACACCTTC
d_gene: .; j_gene: TRBJ2-7; abundance: .; v_gene: TRBV28; CDR3aa: CASSYRDGYEQYF; CDR3nt: TGTGCCAGCAGTTACAGGGATGGATACGAGCAGTACTTC
d_gene: TRBD2; j_gene: TRBJ2-1; abundance: few; v_gene: TRBV7-9; CDR3aa: CASTSSGSRGYNEQFF; CDR3nt: TGTGCCAGCACTTCTAGCGGGAGCAGGGGGTACAATGAGCAGTTCTTC
d_gene: .; j_gene: TRBJ2-2; abundance: few; v_gene: TRBV14; CDR3aa: CASSHRSGELFF; CDR3nt: TGTGCCAGCAGCCATCGCTCCGGGGAGCTGTTTTTT
d_gene: .; j_gene: TRBJ2-7; abundance: .; v_gene: TRBV7-2; CDR3aa: CASSLGVPNEQYF; CDR3nt: TGTGCCAGCAGCTTAGGGGTTCCTAACGAGCAGTACTTC
d_gene: .; j_gene: TRBJ2-3; abundance: .; v_gene: TRBV14; CDR3aa: CASSQDPYDTQYF; CDR3nt: TGTGCCAGCAGCCAAGATCCCTACGATACGCAGTATTTT
d_gene: TRBD2; j_gene: TRBJ2-1; abundance: .; v_gene: TRBV29-1; CDR3aa: CSVVGRASYNEQFF; CDR3nt: TGCAGCGTTGTAGGGAGGGCCTCCTACAATGAGCAGTTCTTC
d_gene: .; j_gene: TRBJ2-5; abundance: .; v_gene: TRBV11-2; CDR3aa: CASSFGGGETQYF; CDR3nt: TGTGCCAGCAGCTTTGGAGGGGGAGAGACCCAGTACTTC
d_gene: TRBD1; j_gene: TRBJ1-1; abundance: .; v_gene: TRBV29-1; CDR3aa: CSVRQGLDTEAFF; CDR3nt: TGCAGCGTCCGACAGGGCCTGGACACTGAAGCTTTCTTT
d_gene: .; j_gene: TRBJ2-2; abundance: .; v_gene: TRBV7-2; CDR3aa: CASSYQRLNTGELFF; CDR3nt: TGTGCCAGCAGCTACCAGAGACTTAACACCGGGGAGCTGTTTTTT
d_gene: TRBD1; j_gene: TRBJ2-5; abundance: few; v_gene: TRBV28; CDR3aa: CASNPGRGRRETQYF; CDR3nt: TGTGCCAGCAATCCAGGCAGGGGGCGTCGGGAGACCCAGTACTTC
d_gene: .; j_gene: TRBJ2-7; abundance: .; v_gene: TRBV4-1; CDR3aa: CASSQVGSSGYEQYF; CDR3nt: TGCGCCAGCAGCCAAGTAGGGAGTAGCGGCTACGAGCAGTACTTC
d_gene: .; j_gene: TRBJ2-1; abundance: few; v_gene: TRBV19; CDR3aa: CASKDYAGPTVEQFF; CDR3nt: TGTGCCAGTAAAGACTACGCGGGCCCCACCGTGGAGCAGTTCTTC
d_gene: .; j_gene: TRBJ2-5; abundance: few; v_gene: TRBV5-1; CDR3aa: CASSVGWEIEETQYF; CDR3nt: TGCGCCAGCAGCGTGGGGTGGGAGATTGAGGAGACCCAGTACTTC
d_gene: .; j_gene: TRBJ2-7; abundance: .; v_gene: TRBV29-1; CDR3aa: CSATSARNSYEQYF; CDR3nt: TGCAGCGCCACCTCGGCCAGGAACTCCTACGAGCAGTACTTC
d_gene: TRBD1; j_gene: TRBJ2-6; abundance: few; v_gene: TRBV2; CDR3aa: CAGGQGRAGANVLTF; CDR3nt: TGTGCCGGGGGACAGGGAAGGGCTGGGGCCAACGTCCTGACTTTC
d_gene: .; j_gene: TRBJ2-7; abundance: .; v_gene: TRBV18; CDR3aa: CASSRDGSYYEQYF; CDR3nt: TGTGCCAGCTCACGAGACGGGAGTTACTACGAGCAGTACTTC
d_gene: .; j_gene: TRBJ1-1; abundance: .; v_gene: TRBV18; CDR3aa: CASSPPGNTEAFF; CDR3nt: TGTGCCAGCTCACCACCTGGGAACACTGAAGCTTTCTTT
d_gene: .; j_gene: TRBJ2-1; abundance: few; v_gene: TRBV7-2; CDR3aa: CASSLAIGEQFF; CDR3nt: TGTGCCAGCAGCTTAGCTATAGGTGAGCAGTTCTTC
d_gene: .; j_gene: TRBJ2-5; abundance: .; v_gene: TRBV4-3; CDR3aa: CASSQDRADQETQYF; CDR3nt: TGCGCCAGCAGCCAAGACAGGGCGGACCAAGAGACCCAGTACTTC
d_gene: .; j_gene: TRBJ2-3; abundance: few; v_gene: TRBV2; CDR3aa: CASSLTTDTQYF; CDR3nt: TGTGCCAGCAGTCTAACCACAGATACGCAGTATTTT
d_gene: TRBD1; j_gene: TRBJ1-2; abundance: few; v_gene: TRBV28; CDR3aa: CASSTGGTGYTF; CDR3nt: TGTGCCAGCAGCACAGGGGGTACTGGCTACACCTTC
d_gene: TRBD2; j_gene: TRBJ2-1; abundance: .; v_gene: TRBV7-9; CDR3aa: CASSYLTGLAGKSNNEQFF; CDR3nt: TGTGCCAGCAGCTACTTGACTGGACTAGCGGGGAAATCCAATAATGAGCAGTTCTTC
d_gene: TRBD2; j_gene: TRBJ2-1; abundance: few; v_gene: TRBV19; CDR3aa: CASSPQTSGSSNEQFF; CDR3nt: TGTGCCAGTAGTCCGCAGACTAGCGGGAGCTCCAATGAGCAGTTCTTC
d_gene: .; j_gene: TRBJ2-2; abundance: .; v_gene: TRBV27; CDR3aa: CASSLSAGTFGELFF; CDR3nt: TGTGCCAGCAGTTTATCGGCAGGCACCTTCGGGGAGCTGTTTTTT
d_gene: .; j_gene: TRBJ2-3; abundance: .; v_gene: TRBV7-3; CDR3aa: CASSLNPGRSTDTQYF; CDR3nt: TGTGCCAGCAGCTTAAACCCGGGACGGAGCACAGATACGCAGTATTTT
d_gene: TRBD2; j_gene: TRBJ2-7; abundance: .; v_gene: TRBV10-3; CDR3aa: CAISRGLAGNYEQYF; CDR3nt: TGTGCCATCAGCCGGGGACTAGCGGGAAACTACGAGCAGTACTTC
d_gene: TRBD2; j_gene: TRBJ2-1; abundance: .; v_gene: TRBV6-1; CDR3aa: CASTREREGLDRFF; CDR3nt: TGTGCCAGCACCCGAGAGCGGGAGGGCCTTGATCGGTTCTTC
d_gene: .; j_gene: TRBJ2-1; abundance: .; v_gene: TRBV4-3; CDR3aa: CASSAGRNINEQFF; CDR3nt: TGCGCCAGCAGCGCGGGGCGGAATATAAATGAGCAGTTCTTC
d_gene: .; j_gene: TRBJ2-1; abundance: few; v_gene: TRBV18; CDR3aa: CASSTSGHNEQFF; CDR3nt: TGTGCCAGCTCGACCAGCGGGCACAATGAGCAGTTCTTC
d_gene: .; j_gene: TRBJ2-5; abundance: .; v_gene: TRBV5-4; CDR3aa: CASSLSGTNKETQYF; CDR3nt: TGTGCCAGCAGCTTGTCCGGGACAAACAAAGAGACCCAGTACTTC
d_gene: .; j_gene: TRBJ2-1; abundance: .; v_gene: TRBV13; CDR3aa: CASSGWASYNEQFF; CDR3nt: TGTGCCAGCAGCGGGTGGGCCTCCTACAATGAGCAGTTCTTC
d_gene: .; j_gene: TRBJ1-5; abundance: .; v_gene: TRBV27; CDR3aa: CASREGHGTISQPQHF; CDR3nt: TGTGCCAGCAGGGAGGGTCATGGTACAATTAGTCAGCCCCAGCATTTT
d_gene: TRBD1; j_gene: TRBJ2-2; abundance: few; v_gene: TRBV7-9; CDR3aa: CASSPHTGEGGELFF; CDR3nt: TGTGCCAGCAGCCCCCATACAGGGGAAGGCGGGGAGCTGTTTTTT
d_gene: .; j_gene: TRBJ2-5; abundance: .; v_gene: TRBV7-9; CDR3aa: CASSLGQGWRETQYF; CDR3nt: TGTGCCAGCAGCTTAGGGCAGGGGTGGAGAGAGACCCAGTACTTC
d_gene: TRBD2; j_gene: TRBJ2-1; abundance: .; v_gene: TRBV5-4; CDR3aa: CASSFLAGSGNEQFF; CDR3nt: TGTGCCAGCAGCTTCCTAGCGGGAAGCGGGAATGAGCAGTTCTTC
d_gene: .; j_gene: TRBJ2-1; abundance: few; v_gene: TRBV19; CDR3aa: CASSILGGTNEQFF; CDR3nt: TGTGCCAGTAGTATTTTGGGGGGAACGAATGAGCAGTTCTTC
d_gene: TRBD2; j_gene: TRBJ2-3; abundance: few; v_gene: TRBV7-3; CDR3aa: CASSLTIGVAGAPPSTDTQYF; CDR3nt: TGTGCCAGCAGCTTAACGATCGGCGTAGCGGGGGCGCCACCTAGCACAGATACGCAGTATTTT
d_gene: .; j_gene: TRBJ1-4; abundance: .; v_gene: TRBV5-1; CDR3aa: CASSLGGSTNEKLFF; CDR3nt: TGCGCCAGCAGCTTGGGCGGGTCAACTAATGAAAAACTGTTTTTT
d_gene: .; j_gene: TRBJ2-2; abundance: .; v_gene: TRBV4-3; CDR3aa: CASSQRGRGFTGELFF; CDR3nt: TGCGCCAGCAGCCAGAGGGGCCGGGGGTTCACCGGGGAGCTGTTTTTT
d_gene: TRBD2; j_gene: TRBJ2-4; abundance: .; v_gene: TRBV7-9; CDR3aa: CASSLVGAREGAKNIQYF; CDR3nt: TGTGCCAGCAGCTTAGTCGGAGCGCGGGAGGGTGCCAAAAACATTCAGTACTTC
d_gene: TRBD2; j_gene: TRBJ2-1; abundance: few; v_gene: TRBV7-9; CDR3aa: CASSSLAGDGNEQFF; CDR3nt: TGTGCCAGCAGCTCCTTAGCGGGAGATGGCAATGAGCAGTTCTTC
d_gene: .; j_gene: TRBJ2-5; abundance: few; v_gene: TRBV2; CDR3aa: CASSGGGTRIGTQYF; CDR3nt: TGTGCCAGCAGTGGGGGAGGAACCCGGATCGGGACCCAGTACTTC
d_gene: TRBD2; j_gene: TRBJ2-3; abundance: .; v_gene: TRBV18; CDR3aa: CASSLIAGKHTDTQYF; CDR3nt: TGTGCCAGCTCACTCATAGCGGGCAAACACACAGATACGCAGTATTTT
d_gene: .; j_gene: TRBJ2-4; abundance: .; v_gene: TRBV19; CDR3aa: CASMETGRPTFLAKNIQYF; CDR3nt: TGTGCCAGTATGGAGACGGGACGGCCGACATTCCTAGCCAAAAACATTCAGTACTTC
d_gene: .; j_gene: TRBJ2-1; abundance: .; v_gene: TRBV6-5; CDR3aa: CASSYADNEQFF; CDR3nt: TGTGCCAGCAGTTACGCGGACAATGAGCAGTTCTTC
d_gene: .; j_gene: TRBJ2-1; abundance: few; v_gene: TRBV6-6; CDR3aa: CASSPLGSSYNEQFF; CDR3nt: TGTGCCAGCAGTCCACTCGGGTCTTCCTACAATGAGCAGTTCTTC
d_gene: .; j_gene: TRBJ2-2; abundance: .; v_gene: TRBV11-2; CDR3aa: CASSLGSTANTGELFF; CDR3nt: TGTGCCAGCAGCTTAGGTTCCACCGCGAACACCGGGGAGCTGTTTTTT
d_gene: .; j_gene: TRBJ2-1; abundance: .; v_gene: TRBV11-2; CDR3aa: CASSSLQRRNNEQFF; CDR3nt: TGTGCCAGCAGCTCGCTACAGCGGCGAAACAATGAGCAGTTCTTC
d_gene: TRBD2; j_gene: TRBJ2-1; abundance: .; v_gene: TRBV4-1; CDR3aa: CASSPGLAGVDEQFF; CDR3nt: TGCGCCAGCAGCCCGGGACTAGCGGGAGTGGATGAGCAGTTCTTC
d_gene: .; j_gene: TRBJ1-2; abundance: few; v_gene: TRBV7-2; CDR3aa: CASSLVAGGLGLVGSGYTF; CDR3nt: TGTGCCAGCAGCTTAGTGGCCGGGGGGCTGGGTCTCGTCGGGAGTGGCTACACCTTC
d_gene: .; j_gene: TRBJ2-2; abundance: few; v_gene: TRBV4-1; CDR3aa: CASTKSGQGTGELFF; CDR3nt: TGCGCCAGCACTAAGAGCGGGCAGGGCACCGGGGAGCTGTTTTTT
d_gene: .; j_gene: TRBJ1-1; abundance: .; v_gene: TRBV6-5; CDR3aa: CASSYGMTLTTEAFF; CDR3nt: TGTGCCAGCAGTTACGGGATGACGCTGACCACTGAAGCTTTCTTT